The source of this TCR beta chain is a study of cytomegalovirus exposure and HLA in healthy donors. Notes on the study in general: Most of the TCR beta V segments (in an earlier analysis) were productive either about 87% or about 30% of the time. Some TCR beta chains (more than 150 of them) were listed as cytomegalovirus-associated.

Turning to this clone: Its antigen is unknown.

The PCR employed 60 Vbeta primers together with 13 Jbeta primers. Sequencing used immunoSEQ multiplex PCR; TCRdb keeps in-frame clones, though not all of them. The data show 95,000 to 100,000 clones, around three quarters seen once. This sequence was found in a man aged 60-69 years in good health and CMV-seropositive. Specimen: PBMCs.

CDR3: CASSQQGQGAAEQFF. The CDR3 nucleotides are TGTGCCAGCTCACAACAAGGACAGGGGGCGGCTGAGCAGTTCTTC. This chain uses TRBV18 with TRBJ2-1; 11 nucleotides match TRBD1. Germline V gives CDR1 KGHSH, CDR2 LQKENI. V shed 4 bases, J shed 9 bases, and the junction held 8 bases outside the gene matches. This CDR3 spans 15 amino acids.